A single sample gave rise to the 13 T cell receptor beta chains below, sequenced in a study of cytomegalovirus exposure and HLA in healthy donors. In the PCR, 60 Vbeta and 13 Jbeta primers were used. TCRdb's copy holds only in-frame clones and misses some; the assay was immunoSEQ multiplex PCR. The sample carries about 150,000 clones, roughly 85% recorded once. The specimen was PBMCs. These receptors all stem from a woman between 18 and 29 years old in good health and CMV-seronegative.

This clone was seen a few times. Other nucleotide sequences in the sample specify the same CDR3. This sequence joins TRBV18 and TRBJ2-7, with TRBD1 identical over 11 bases. The CDR3 runs to 14 residues. With 6 bases clipped from V and 7 bases from J, the junction kept 8 bases outside the gene matches. In germline, CDR1 is KGHSH, CDR2 LQKENI. The CDR3 sequence: CASSPGQGVGEQYF. CDR3 in DNA: TGTGCCAGCTCGCCGGGACAGGGGGTGGGAGAGCAGTACTTC.

This clone was seen only a few times. This chain's CDR3 is CASSATAEGSPLHF. The CDR3 bases are TGTGCCAGCAGCGCGACCGCAGAGGGATCACCCCTCCACTTT. The chain recombines TRBV2 with TRBJ1-6, with unresolved D. Trimming took 6 bases from V and 10 from J, leaving 16 bases between them. Looked up from germline, CDR1 is SNHLY and CDR2 is FYNNEI. The CDR3 consists of 14 residues.

V is TRBV4-3 and J is TRBJ1-2; TRBD1 aligns across 8 bases. V gave up 6 bases and J gave up 5 bases; unmatched junction bases: 8. This CDR3 is built from 14 residues. Looked up from germline, CDR1 is LGHNA and CDR2 is YSLEER. CDR3 residues: CASRPGTGYYGYTF. CDR3 in DNA: TGCGCCAGCAGGCCCGGGACAGGATATTATGGCTACACCTTC.

This rearrangement joins TRBV10-3 to TRBJ1-6; D not certain. CDR1 ENHRY and CDR2 SYGVKD come from the germline V gene. Trimming removed 5 bases at V and 8 bases at J, with 16 bases between. The CDR3 consists of 15 residues. The chain's CDR3 is CAISSPGSVDSPLHF. For the CDR3, the DNA is TGTGCCATCAGTAGCCCGGGGTCTGTTGATTCACCCCTCCACTTT.

This rearrangement joins TRBV28 to TRBJ1-1, with D maybe TRBD1 (5 bases). This CDR3 region has 14 residues. Germline CDR1 MDHEN, CDR2 SYDVKM. V dropped 7 bases and J dropped 4 bases, with 16 bases sitting between them. The CDR3 sequence: CASNPSRASTEAFF. The CDR3 DNA is TGTGCCAGCAACCCCAGCAGGGCTTCCACTGAAGCTTTCTTT. The whole variable domain, filled in from reference TRBV28 and TRBJ1-1, reads DVKVTQSSRYLVKRTGEKVFLECVQDMDHENMFWYRQDPGLGLRLIYFSYDVKMKEKGDIPEGYSVSREKKERFSLILESASTNQTSMYLCASNPSRASTEAFFGQGTRLTVV.

The chain employs TRBV27 and TRBJ1-5, with TRBD1 as a possible D gene (6 bases). CDR1 is MNHEY and CDR2 is SMNVEV in the germline V gene (reference sequence). The CDR3 is made up of 13 amino acids. V lost 9 bases and J lost 0, with 9 bases in between. In nucleotides, the CDR3 is TGTGCCAGGGGGGGGGCTAGCAATCAGCCCCAGCATTTT. Amino acids: CARGGASNQPQHF.

The V gene is TRBV11-1, the J gene TRBJ2-7, with 11 bases matching TRBD2. CDR1 is SGHAT and CDR2 is FQDESV in the germline V gene (reference sequence). CDR3 length: 14 amino acids. J lost 6 bases, V lost 5 bases, and 6 bases had no gene match. CDR3 nucleotide sequence: TGTGCCAGCAGCGCGGGACTAGCGGTCTCCGAGCAGTACTTC. Protein: CASSAGLAVSEQYF.

This clone showed up just a few times. The chain combines TRBV28 with TRBJ1-1; 9 bases are shared with TRBD1. CDR1 is MDHEN and CDR2 is SYDVKM in the germline V gene. The length of the CDR3 is 14 residues. The V segment lost 2 bases and the J segment 10 bases; nucleotides outside the gene matches: 8. CDR3 DNA sequence: TGTGCCAGCAGTTTACCGGGACAGGGTCCCGGAGCTTTCTTT. Encoded protein: CASSLPGQGPGAFF.

This clone has only one observation. The genes are TRBV10-2 and TRBJ2-3; 12 bases map to TRBD2. CDR1 is WSHSY, CDR2 SAAADI, per germline. With 4 bases clipped from V and 3 bases from J, the junction kept 2 bases outside the gene matches. The CDR3 sequence is 15 residues long. As DNA, the CDR3 is TGCGCCAGCAGTGGCGGACTAGCGGGGACAGATACGCAGTATTTT. Its translation is CASSGGLAGTDTQYF.

The V call is TRBV18, the J call TRBJ2-2; no firm D call. The CDR3 has 14 residues. V was cut by 6 bases and J by 4 bases, with 12 bases left in between. Germline lookup yields CDR1 KGHSH and CDR2 LQKENI. The CDR3 DNA is TGTGCCAGCTCCCCCGGGTCCCTCACCGGGGAGCTGTTTTTT. It codes for CASSPGSLTGELFF.

The V call is TRBV5-4, the J call TRBJ2-1; D is perhaps TRBD2 (5 bases). The CDR3 is 17 amino acids. Germline CDR1 SGHNT, CDR2 YYREEE (reference sequence). The ends were cut back, 2 bases at V and 2 bases at J, with 17 bases in the middle. DNA for the CDR3: TGTGCCAGCAGCTTAGTTAAAGGCCCCGGGGCCTACAATGAGCAGTTCTTC. Translating it yields CASSLVKGPGAYNEQFF.

In its sample, this clone was seen a few times. The gene calls are TRBV5-5 and TRBJ1-1, with a weak D call TRBD1 (5 bases). CDR3 length: 15 amino acids. V dropped 0 bases and J dropped 1 base, with 10 bases sitting between them. Germline CDR1 SGHKS, CDR2 YYEKEE (reference sequence). CDR3 DNA sequence: TGTGCCAGCAGCTTGGTTGGGGGGGGGAACACTGAAGCTTTCTTT. Translated, it gives CASSLVGGGNTEAFF.

As concerns this clone: One end of the junction is discordant with germline, which a read error may explain. At the DNA level, this CDR3 is encoded by other sequences in the same sample as well. This chain connects TRBV10-3 to TRBJ2-5; possibly TRBD1 for D (5 bases). There are 12 residues in the CDR3. CDR1 and CDR2 (germline): ENHRY, SYGVKD. CDR3 sequence reads: CAISGGQETQYF. The CDR3 DNA sequence: TGTGCCATCAGTGGAGGACAAGAAACCCAGTACTTC.